This TCR beta chain was captured by sequencing in a study of identifying expanded T cells in peripheral blood. Some clones are missing from TCRdb's copy, which holds only in-frame ones; the method was immunoSEQ multiplex PCR. The repertoire has around 85,000 clones, about 91% of them found once; the top ten carry around 3%. The CDR3 spans 14 residues. Trimming took off 2 bases at V and 8 bases at J, with 15 bases between the two ends. The germline V gene has CDR1 MNHNS and CDR2 SASEGT. Sequenced sample: blood. This TCR came from a person between 18 and 70 years old in good health. This chain links TRBV6-1 with TRBJ1-2, with TRBD1 as a possible D gene (5 bases). CDR3 residues: CASSESRQGGGYTF. In DNA, the CDR3 is TGTGCCAGCAGTGAATCTCGCCAGGGCGGCGGCTACACCTTC.